What follows are 26 T cell receptor beta chains derived from one specimen sequenced in a study of shared clonotypes between healthy human individuals. The protocol was immunoSEQ multiplex PCR, while the TCRdb copy is restricted to in-frame clones and leaves out a portion. The sample lists around 1,100,000 clones, around three quarters occurring once. The specimen sequenced was memory CD4+ T cells from PBMCs. Subset indicated: CD45RA-negative fraction. The receptors were sampled from a man aged 18 to 30 in good health. Some clones in this sample may be carry-over from other donors' samples.

This clone occurred once. This chain connects TRBV29-1 to TRBJ2-1; D is perhaps TRBD1 (6 bases). The CDR3 has 13 residues. Per germline, CDR1 SQVTM and CDR2 ANQGSEA. Trimming left V 2 bases short and J 9 bases short, with 14 bases between. Here the CDR3 reads CSVERGRGGEQFF. The CDR3 region has the DNA TGCAGCGTTGAAAGGGGCAGGGGTGGTGAGCAGTTCTTC.

The chain joins TRBV11-2 to TRBJ2-3, with D uncertain. This CDR3 comprises 15 residues. Between the trimmed V and J ends, which lost 5 bases and 2 bases, there was a span of 14 bases. Germline assignment: CDR1 SGHAT and CDR2 FQNNGV. The CDR3 DNA is TGTGCCAGCAGCGAATCCCATCTTTACACAGATACGCAGTATTTT. Protein sequence: CASSESHLYTDTQYF.

This clone was observed once. CDR3 bases: TGTGCCAGCAGTTTGAGAACTAGCGGGAGTTATGAGCAGTTCTTC. Its translation is CASSLRTSGSYEQFF. The chain couples TRBV28 to TRBJ2-1; 11 bases are a match to TRBD2. The V gene end was trimmed by 3 bases and the J gene end by 8 bases; junction bases not matched to a gene: 6. This CDR3 has 15 amino acids. The germline CDR1 and CDR2 sequences are MDHEN and SYDVKM.

As to this clone: The same CDR3 arises from other DNA sequences in this sample as well. The chain combines TRBV29-1 with TRBJ1-2, with a weak D call TRBD1 (5 bases). The CDR3 length is 11 residues. CDR1 and CDR2 from the germline V gene are SQVTM and ANQGSEA. V dropped 6 bases and J dropped 4 bases, with 9 bases sitting between them. CDR3 amino acids: CSVGGGYGYTF. The DNA of the CDR3 is TGCAGCGTGGGGGGAGGCTATGGCTACACCTTC.

V is TRBV19 and J is TRBJ2-7; D gene uncertain. The CDR3 is 14 residues long. Germline V gene lookup returns CDR1 LNHDA and CDR2 SQIVND (reference sequence). Trimming cost V 3 bases and J 2 bases, with 11 bases left between them. The CDR3 bases are TGTGCCAGTAGTATGACAAGCAGAACCTACGAGCAGTACTTC. The encoded protein is CASSMTSRTYEQYF.

The V call is TRBV6-5, the J call TRBJ1-1; D gene unclear. The CDR3 totals 15 residues. Trimming shortened V by 6 bases and J by 4 bases, and 18 bases separated the two germline ends. In germline, CDR1 is MNHEY, CDR2 SVGAGI. CDR3 sequence reads: CASSPGGKSGTEAFF. CDR3 sequence (DNA): TGTGCCAGCAGCCCCGGAGGGAAATCGGGCACTGAAGCTTTCTTT.

This clone was observed a few times. CDR3 in DNA: TGTGCCAGCAGTGAAGGGAAATACTTCAATCAGCCCCAGCATTTT. This translates into CASSEGKYFNQPQHF. V is TRBV2 and J is TRBJ1-5; D not certain. The CDR3 covers 15 residues. V lost 1 base and J lost 3, with 10 bases in between. Germline V gene lookup returns CDR1 SNHLY and CDR2 FYNNEI.

The gene calls are TRBV5-1 and TRBJ1-5; unclear D gene. V lost 5 bases to trimming and J lost 3 bases, with 12 bases between them. The CDR3 has 14 amino acids. Germline lookup yields CDR1 SGHRS and CDR2 YFSETQ. CDR3 region: CASSSGNPNQPQHF. Written as DNA, the CDR3 is TGCGCCAGCAGTTCGGGGAACCCCAATCAGCCCCAGCATTTT.

The chain recombines TRBV11-2 with TRBJ2-3; TRBD2 matches at 8 bases. The CDR3 runs to 18 residues. J lost 4 bases, V lost 5 bases, and 17 bases had no gene match. Germline V gene data show CDR1 as SGHAT and CDR2 as FQNNGV. This CDR3 reads CASSLKTASGHSADTQYF. The CDR3 DNA sequence: TGTGCCAGCAGCCTAAAAACGGCTAGCGGGCACTCCGCAGATACGCAGTATTTT.

The CDR3 region is CASSDQGETQYF. The DNA of the CDR3 is TGTGCCAGCAGTGATCAGGGGGAGACCCAGTACTTC. The chain uses TRBV6-1 and TRBJ2-5, with D tentatively TRBD1 (6 bases). This CDR3 spans 12 amino acids. Germline CDR1 is MNHNS and CDR2 is SASEGT. Trimming took off 3 bases at V and 5 bases at J, with 7 bases between the two ends.

As for this clone: A read error is possible here, since a much larger clone lies one base away. The sample holds other DNA sequences that translate to the same CDR3. The CDR3 spells CASLAVGQEYGYTF. The CDR3 bases are TGTGCCAGTCTAGCGGTAGGGCAGGAGTATGGCTACACCTTC. The rearrangement links TRBV5-6 to TRBJ1-2, with D hard to call. The ends were cut back, 8 bases at V and 5 bases at J, with 19 bases in the middle. Germline V CDR1 and CDR2: SGHDT, YYEEEE. The CDR3 is 14 amino acids.

The rearrangement links TRBV5-1 to TRBJ2-2; D is possibly TRBD1 (6 bases). V was trimmed by 1 base and J by 6 bases, leaving 10 bases between them. The CDR3 loop spans 14 amino acids. The germline CDR1 and CDR2 sequences are SGHRS and YFSETQ. CDR3 protein: CASSLMDSSGELFF. The CDR3 DNA is TGCGCCAGCAGCTTGATGGACAGCTCCGGGGAGCTGTTTTTT.

This clone was observed a few times. This sequence joins TRBV5-1 and TRBJ2-1, with 10 bases fitting TRBD2. Germline assignment: CDR1 SGHRS and CDR2 YFSETQ. The ends lost 1 base at V and 4 bases at J; junction bases unmatched: 5. The CDR3 covers 16 residues. CDR3 loop: CASSLSGLAAYNEQFF. CDR3 in DNA: TGCGCCAGCAGCTTGTCCGGACTAGCGGCTTACAATGAGCAGTTCTTC. The whole variable domain, remainder taken from reference TRBV5-1 and TRBJ2-1, is KAGVTQTPRYLIKTRGQQVTLSCSPISGHRSVSWYQQTPGQGLQFLFEYFSETQRNKGNFPGRFSGRQFSNSRSEMNVSTLELGDSALYLCASSLSGLAAYNEQFFGPGTRLTVL.

This clone has only a few counts. The rearrangement joins TRBV7-8 to TRBJ1-1; 9 bases are shared with TRBD1. The CDR3 has 16 amino acids. Trimming cost V 5 bases and J 4 bases; bases outside gene matches: 11. The germline V gene has CDR1 SGHVS and CDR2 FQNEAQ. The CDR3, as DNA: TGTGCCAGCAGCCTCGGGACGACAGGGGGTGGCACTGAAGCTTTCTTT. The encoded protein is CASSLGTTGGGTEAFF.

The J gene is TRBJ2-1, the V gene TRBV6-1; D gene unclear. Germline-derived CDR1 and CDR2 are MNHNS and SASEGT. The CDR3 has 16 residues. Trimming cost V 4 bases and J 6 bases, with 19 bases left between them. CDR3 in DNA: TGTGCCAGCAGTGTGCAGGTGCTACTCCTATTCAATGAGCAGTTCTTC. Translated, it gives CASSVQVLLLFNEQFF.

This clone was seen only a few times. This chain connects TRBV4-1 to TRBJ2-5; 9 positions agree with TRBD1. The V segment lost 4 bases and the J segment 5 bases; nucleotides outside the gene matches: 11. The CDR3 is 16 residues long. Germline V CDR1 and CDR2: MGHRA, YSYEKL. The CDR3 reads CASSPTFGQGTETQYF. CDR3 sequence (DNA): TGCGCCAGCAGCCCCACTTTCGGACAGGGGACGGAGACCCAGTACTTC.

The CDR3 DNA reads as TGTGCCAGCAGCACCTTAGGGTATCAAGAGACCCAGTACTTC. It is translated as CASSTLGYQETQYF. This chain links TRBV7-2 with TRBJ2-5; D remains ambiguous. Trimming took off 5 bases at V and 2 bases at J, with 12 bases between the two ends. Germline CDR1 is SGHTA and CDR2 is FQGNSA. The CDR3 sequence is 14 residues long.

J is TRBJ2-1 and V is TRBV7-9, with a tentative D call TRBD2 (6 bases). Trimming cost V 5 bases and J 7 bases, with 18 bases left between them. The germline gives CDR1 SEHNR, CDR2 FQNEAQ (reference sequence). This CDR3 is 15 amino acids long. The CDR3 nucleotides read TGTGCCAGCAGCCCGGCGGGGCGGGCGGGGAATGAGCAGTTCTTC. This translates into CASSPAGRAGNEQFF.

V gene TRBV5-4 combines with J gene TRBJ2-1, with 9 bases matching TRBD2. The CDR3 consists of 16 residues. CDR1 and CDR2 from the germline V gene are SGHNT and YYREEE (reference sequence). Trimming took 4 bases from V and 4 from J; bases not matched to a gene: 9. CDR3 sequence reads: CASSAGGTRGYNEQFF. CDR3 in DNA: TGTGCCAGCAGCGCGGGGGGGACTAGAGGGTACAATGAGCAGTTCTTC.

The chain has TRBV27 and TRBJ2-1; 13 bases agree with TRBD2. The CDR3 has 17 residues. Germline CDR1 and CDR2: MNHEY and SMNVEV (reference sequence). J gave up 9 bases and V 6 bases, and 14 bases lay outside the gene matches. The CDR3: CASRYRTSGGPLSEQFF. The CDR3 nucleotides read TGTGCCAGCAGATACCGGACTAGCGGGGGCCCCCTCAGTGAGCAGTTCTTC.

CDR3 sequence reads: CASKVRTSGSTDTQYF. DNA for the CDR3: TGTGCCAGTAAAGTGAGGACTAGCGGGAGCACAGATACGCAGTATTTT. V is TRBV19 and J is TRBJ2-3, with 11 bases that match TRBD2. CDR1 and CDR2 (germline): LNHDA, SQIVND (reference sequence). After removal of 7 bases from V and 0 bases from J, the junction contained 6 bases not matched to a gene. The CDR3 runs 16 residues.

In its sample, this clone was seen once. The CDR3 coding sequence is TGCGCCAGCAGTGAGTTCCCCCGGAACAGGGGGACAGATACGCAGTATTTT. Protein sequence: CASSEFPRNRGTDTQYF. This chain joins TRBV10-1 and TRBJ2-3, with TRBD1 matching 8 bases. CDR3 length: 17 amino acids. The J segment lost 3 bases and the V segment lost 1 base, leaving 9 bases of the junction unmatched. The germline V gene has CDR1 WNHNN and CDR2 SYGVQD (reference sequence).

This chain links TRBV11-3 with TRBJ2-5; 8 positions match TRBD2. The DNA end favors TRBJ2-7, so the J call may be wrong. Germline V CDR1 and CDR2: SGHNT, YENEEA. The CDR3 contains 12 residues. CDR3 sequence (DNA): TGTGCCAGCAGCCGCGGGGGGCACGAGCAGTACTTC. Its translation is CASSRGGHEQYF.

Concerning this clone: One end of the junction fails to match germline, which may point to a read error. V is TRBV19 and J is TRBJ2-2; D remains ambiguous. The CDR3 covers 12 residues. Germline CDR1 LNHDA, CDR2 SQIVND (reference sequence). CDR3 amino acids: CASSTNTGELFF. The CDR3 nucleotides are TGTGCCAGTTCTACGAATACCGGGGAGCTGTTTTTT.

This clone has just one count. Given a much more abundant clone one base away, this may be a read error. This specimen includes other DNA sequences encoding the same CDR3. The V and J genes are TRBV7-2 and TRBJ2-2; D gene uncertain. V was cut by 4 bases and J by 0 bases, with 0 bases left in between. From germline, CDR1 is SGHTA and CDR2 FQGNSA. The CDR3 length is 12 residues. In nucleotides, the CDR3 is TGTGCCAGCAGCTCGAACACCGGGGAGCTGTTTTTT. Encoded protein: CASSSNTGELFF.

The V gene is TRBV7-9, the J gene TRBJ1-5; possibly TRBD1 for D (5 bases). Germline V CDR1 and CDR2: SEHNR, FQNEAQ (reference sequence). The CDR3 is 15 residues long. V lost 0 bases and J lost 8, with 14 bases in between. CDR3 coding DNA: TGTGCCAGCAGCTTAGCTGGAGGGCGAGGGGAGCCCCAGCATTTT. It yields the protein CASSLAGGRGEPQHF.